This T cell receptor beta chain was found in a study of cytomegalovirus exposure and HLA in healthy donors. Researchers ran the PCR with 60 Vbeta and 13 Jbeta primers. Some clones are missing from TCRdb's copy, which holds only in-frame ones; the method was immunoSEQ multiplex PCR. Of roughly 130,000 clones in the sample, approximately 78% were seen once. The CDR3 runs 15 residues. Unmatched junction bases numbered 5, after V lost 4 bases and J lost 0 bases. Germline values: CDR1 SGHRS, CDR2 YFSETQ. Findings and limits, study-wide: A previous analysis found most TCR beta V segments productive roughly 87% or roughly 30% of the time. In vitro data verified three CMV-associated chains as specific for CMV antigens.

This clone has only a few counts. Antigen specificity is unknown. V gene TRBV5-1 combines with J gene TRBJ2-7; TRBD2 aligns across 9 bases. The sequencing input was PBMCs. The source of this sequence is a woman in her thirties or forties in good health and CMV-seropositive. CDR3 loop: CASSPSSGGSYEQYF. The CDR3 DNA sequence: TGCGCCAGCAGCCCTAGTAGCGGGGGCTCCTACGAGCAGTACTTC.